Presented here are 22 T cell receptor beta chains from one specimen sequenced in a study of blood T cell repertoires in COVID-19. The data were produced by immunoSEQ multiplex PCR, yet TCRdb's version contains in-frame clones alone and is incomplete. The data show 87,000 or so clones, more than 75% seen once. Input material: peripheral blood. The source is a human donor with acute or convalescent COVID-19. The donor label of this sample is uncertain.

This rearrangement joins TRBV28 to TRBJ2-7; 10 bases match TRBD2. Trimming removed 7 bases from V and 6 bases from J; junction bases left unmatched: 18. The CDR3 has 17 residues. Germline CDR1 MDHEN, CDR2 SYDVKM. The CDR3 DNA is TGTGCCAGCAATGGGGCGACAGGGTCAGCGGGGGGGACCGAGCAGTACTTC. This codes for CASNGATGSAGGTEQYF.

CDR3 nucleotides: TGCAGTGCTTGGGACATCTCCTACACCTTC. It yields the protein CSAWDISYTF. V usage is TRBV20-1 and J usage is TRBJ1-2, with D perhaps TRBD1 (6 bases). Deletions cut 5 bases from V and 10 bases from J, with 11 bases between. Germline-derived CDR1 and CDR2 are DFQATT and SNEGSKA (reference sequence). The CDR3 consists of 10 residues.

The genes are TRBV3-1 (or the pseudogene TRBV3-2) and TRBJ1-1; the D gene is possibly TRBD1 (6 bases). Germline V gene sequence: CDR1 LGHDT, CDR2 YNNKEL (reference sequence). The CDR3 length is 15 residues. V was trimmed by 7 bases and J by 1 base, leaving 16 bases between them. The CDR3 reads CASKPGATSNTEAFF. DNA of the CDR3: TGTGCCAGCAAGCCAGGGGCGACTTCGAACACTGAAGCTTTCTTT.

This chain uses TRBV2 with TRBJ1-4; 8 nucleotides agree with TRBD1. The ends lost 6 bases at V and 8 bases at J; junction bases unmatched: 8. Looked up from germline, CDR1 is SNHLY and CDR2 is FYNNEI. The CDR3 has 14 residues. This chain's CDR3 is CASSSGGLGEKLFF. CDR3 DNA: TGTGCCAGCAGCTCAGGGGGCCTGGGGGAAAAACTGTTTTTT.

This chain joins TRBV7-9 and TRBJ2-7; no clear D gene. CDR3 length: 15 amino acids. Germline loops: CDR1 SEHNR, CDR2 FQNEAQ (reference sequence). Trimming left V 6 bases short and J 0 bases short, with 15 bases between. The CDR3 bases are TGTGCCAGCAGACCACTTCTCCACCTCTCCTACGAGCAGTACTTC. Translating gives CASRPLLHLSYEQYF.

V usage is TRBV7-3 and J usage is TRBJ1-1; a possible D gene is TRBD1 (6 bases). From germline, CDR1 is SGHTA and CDR2 FQGTGA. This CDR3 spans 13 amino acids. The V end lost 5 bases, the J end lost 2 bases, and 9 bases lay between the germline ends. The chain's CDR3 is CASSEQGNTEAFF. The CDR3 DNA is TGTGCCAGCAGCGAACAGGGAAACACTGAAGCTTTCTTT. Full variable domain (rest looked up from reference TRBV7-3 and TRBJ1-1): GAGVSQTPSNKVTEKGKYVELRCDPISGHTALYWYRQSLGQGPEFLIYFQGTGAADDSGLPNDRFFAVRPEGSVSTLKIQRTERGDSAVYLCASSEQGNTEAFFGQGTRLTVV.

The chain has TRBV11-3 and TRBJ2-2; 9 bases align to TRBD1. Germline V gene lookup returns CDR1 SGHNT and CDR2 YENEEA. The CDR3 is 15 amino acids. With V trimmed by 5 bases and J by 5 bases, 6 bases remained unmatched. In nucleotides, the CDR3 is TGTGCCAGCAGCCCCGGACAGGGGAGTACCGGGGAGCTGTTTTTT. This codes for CASSPGQGSTGELFF.

The CDR3 loop reads CASSSWGQGDGGYTF. In DNA, the CDR3 is TGTGCCAGCAGTTCCTGGGGACAGGGAGATGGTGGCTACACCTTC. The rearrangement joins TRBV6-5 to TRBJ1-2; 9 nucleotides line up with TRBD1. The CDR3 extends over 15 amino acids. Germline-derived CDR1 and CDR2 are MNHEY and SVGAGI. Losses at the gene ends were 4 bases for V and 7 bases for J; bases not matched to a gene: 10.

The J gene is TRBJ1-6, the V gene TRBV30; D might be TRBD1 (6 bases). This CDR3 has 13 residues. CDR1 GTSNPN and CDR2 SVGIG come from the germline V gene (reference sequence). The CDR3 nucleotides read TGTGCTCAGGGGCCTACCTATAATTCACCCCTCCACTTT. Protein: CAQGPTYNSPLHF.

The V gene is TRBV6-5, the J gene TRBJ1-1; possible D gene TRBD1, 6 bases. Looked up from germline, CDR1 is MNHEY and CDR2 is SVGAGI. V gave up 7 bases and J gave up 0 bases, with 12 bases separating them. This CDR3 has 14 amino acids. This CDR3 is CASTPGQLNTEAFF. Here the CDR3 DNA reads TGTGCCAGCACCCCGGGACAATTGAACACTGAAGCTTTCTTT.

V is TRBV6-1 and J is TRBJ2-3, with 10 bases matching TRBD1. Germline V gene sequence: CDR1 MNHNS, CDR2 SASEGT. The CDR3 spans 17 residues. V gave up 4 bases and J gave up 0 bases; unmatched junction bases: 7. In DNA, the CDR3 is TGTGCCAGCAGTGTAACCCGGACAGGGGGAAGCACAGATACGCAGTATTTT. Translating gives CASSVTRTGGSTDTQYF.

The V call is TRBV19, the J call TRBJ2-3; TRBD1 agrees at 7 bases. Germline CDR1 is LNHDA and CDR2 is SQIVND (reference sequence). The CDR3 extends over 19 amino acids. V shed 2 bases, J shed 3 bases, and the junction held 17 bases outside the gene matches. The CDR3 sequence is CASSITPRGPTGSTDTQYF. DNA of the CDR3: TGTGCCAGTAGTATAACCCCCCGAGGCCCGACAGGGTCAACAGATACGCAGTATTTT.

This sequence joins TRBV7-9 and TRBJ1-1; D remains ambiguous. V was clipped by 5 bases and J by 7 bases, with 14 bases between them. The germline V gene has CDR1 SEHNR and CDR2 FQNEAQ (reference sequence). This CDR3 is built from 13 residues. CDR3 nucleotide sequence: TGTGCCAGCAGCCCGCACAATTCGATTGAAGCTTTCTTT. Translation gives CASSPHNSIEAFF.

In DNA form, the CDR3 reads TGTGCCAGCAGTGAAGGACAGGGTAGAAGCTATGGCTACACCTTC. Translated: CASSEGQGRSYGYTF. This chain joins TRBV2 and TRBJ1-2; 7 bases match TRBD1. The CDR3 runs to 15 residues. Germline-derived CDR1 and CDR2 are SNHLY and FYNNEI. The V segment lost 1 base and the J segment 4 bases; nucleotides outside the gene matches: 6.

V and J are TRBV11-2 and TRBJ1-5, with TRBD1 identical over 8 bases. Germline V gives CDR1 SGHAT, CDR2 FQNNGV. This CDR3 has 15 residues. V dropped 5 bases and J dropped 7; count of bases not matched to a gene: 10. DNA for the CDR3: TGTGCCAGCAGCAGTGACAGGGGTCTTAGCCAGCCCCAGCATTTT. Translated: CASSSDRGLSQPQHF.

The chain recombines TRBV13 with TRBJ2-5; the D is unclear. Trimming took off 6 bases at V and 5 bases at J, with 13 bases between the two ends. The length of the CDR3 is 13 residues. The germline CDR1 and CDR2 sequences are PRHDT and FYEKMQ (reference sequence). The CDR3 nucleotides read TGTGCCAGCAGTTCCTTGGCCACCGAGACCCAGTACTTC. It translates to CASSSLATETQYF.

The chain employs TRBV6-5 and TRBJ1-2, with 7 bases that match TRBD1. CDR1 is MNHEY, CDR2 SVGAGI, per germline. The CDR3 length is 16 residues. V lost 4 bases and J lost 0; bases outside the gene matches: 8. DNA of the CDR3: TGTGCCAGCAGTTCGTTTTTGGGACAGACTAACTATGGCTACACCTTC. Encoded protein: CASSSFLGQTNYGYTF.

The V gene is TRBV11-2, the J gene TRBJ2-3, with 8 bases fitting TRBD2. CDR3 length equals 16 residues. Germline CDR1 is SGHAT and CDR2 is FQNNGV. Germline trimming cut 3 bases from V and 3 bases from J; bases unmatched to any gene: 8. CDR3 bases: TGTGCCAGCAGCTTTTACGGCGGGGGGCGTACAGATACGCAGTATTTT. Protein sequence: CASSFYGGGRTDTQYF.

The V and J genes are TRBV6-5 and TRBJ1-1; 7 bases are a match to TRBD1. V shed 6 bases and J 4 bases; nucleotides not matched to a gene: 8. This CDR3 comprises 14 residues. Germline V lookup: CDR1 MNHEY, CDR2 SVGAGI. CDR3 sequence: CASSPQGISTEAFF. For the CDR3, the DNA is TGTGCCAGCAGCCCACAGGGGATAAGCACTGAAGCTTTCTTT.

The chain carries TRBV30 and TRBJ1-4; 9 nucleotides match TRBD1. Germline V CDR1 and CDR2: GTSNPN, SVGIG (reference sequence). V shed 6 bases and J 2 bases; nucleotides not matched to a gene: 4. The CDR3 totals 14 residues. The CDR3 DNA reads TGTGCCTGTGAACAGGGGGCGACTAATGAAAAACTGTTTTTT. Protein sequence: CACEQGATNEKLFF.

This clone was observed once. The CDR3 coding sequence is TGTGCCAGCAGCACCCGACAGGGGCTGAACACTGAAGCTTTCTTT. Amino acids: CASSTRQGLNTEAFF. The V gene is TRBV7-2, the J gene TRBJ1-1; 8 nucleotides agree with TRBD1. The CDR3 length is 15 residues. CDR1 is SGHTA, CDR2 FQGNSA, per germline. Losses at the gene ends were 5 bases for V and 0 bases for J; bases not matched to a gene: 5.

The chain couples TRBV7-3 to TRBJ1-1; possibly TRBD1 for D (5 bases). The CDR3 runs to 15 residues. V lost 2 bases and J 2 bases, leaving 12 bases between the germline ends. Germline lookup yields CDR1 SGHTA and CDR2 FQGTGA. CDR3 amino acids: CASSLQGGKNTEAFF. CDR3 sequence (DNA): TGTGCCAGCAGCTTACAGGGAGGGAAAAACACTGAAGCTTTCTTT.